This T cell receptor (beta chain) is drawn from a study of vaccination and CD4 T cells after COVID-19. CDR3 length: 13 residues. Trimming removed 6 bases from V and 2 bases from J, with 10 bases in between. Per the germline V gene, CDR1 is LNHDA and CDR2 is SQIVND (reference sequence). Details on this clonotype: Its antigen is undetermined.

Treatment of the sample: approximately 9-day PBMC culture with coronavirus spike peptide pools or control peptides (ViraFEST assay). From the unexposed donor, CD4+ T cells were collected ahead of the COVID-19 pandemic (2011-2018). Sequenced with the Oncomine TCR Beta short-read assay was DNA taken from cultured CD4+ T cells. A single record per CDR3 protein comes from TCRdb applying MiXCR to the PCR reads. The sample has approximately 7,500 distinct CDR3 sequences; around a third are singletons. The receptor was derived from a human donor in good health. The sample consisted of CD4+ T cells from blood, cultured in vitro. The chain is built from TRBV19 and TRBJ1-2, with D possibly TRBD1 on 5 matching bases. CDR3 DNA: TGTGCCAGTAGAAACCGGGACAACTATGGCTACACCTTC. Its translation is CASRNRDNYGYTF.